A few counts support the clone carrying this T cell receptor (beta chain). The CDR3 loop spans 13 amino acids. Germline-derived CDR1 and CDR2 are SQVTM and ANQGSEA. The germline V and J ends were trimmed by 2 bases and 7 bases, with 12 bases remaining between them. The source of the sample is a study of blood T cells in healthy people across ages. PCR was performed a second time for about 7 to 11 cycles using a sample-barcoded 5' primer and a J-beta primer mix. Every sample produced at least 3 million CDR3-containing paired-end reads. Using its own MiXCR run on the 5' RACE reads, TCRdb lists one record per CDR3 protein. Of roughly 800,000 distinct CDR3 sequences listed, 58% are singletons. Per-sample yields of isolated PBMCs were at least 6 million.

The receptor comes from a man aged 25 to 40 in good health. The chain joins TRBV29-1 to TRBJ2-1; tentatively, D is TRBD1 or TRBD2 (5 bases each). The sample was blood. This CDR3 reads CSVEYRGENEQFF. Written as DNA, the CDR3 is TGCAGCGTTGAATACCGAGGGGAAAATGAGCAGTTCTTC.